Shown below are 4 T cell receptor beta chains from a single sample sequenced in a study of CD8+ T cells in alopecia areata. Following RNA extraction, reverse transcription yielded cDNA that acted as the sequencing template. Clones were sequenced by immunoSEQ multiplex PCR, and TCRdb holds only the in-frame ones, with some missing. The sample includes 270,000 or so clones, none of them occurring once. Pooled cutaneous lymph node cells were sorted using CD4, CD8alpha, NKG2D, NKG2ACE and other markers. The sequenced sample was CD4+ T cells sorted from a lymph node. These receptors all come from a C3H/HeJ mouse with alopecia areata. Strain MHC haplotype: H2-k.

A remark on this clone: Gene names refer to mouse genes. The read falls 4 residues short of the CDR3 end, and the missing part is taken from the germline J gene. V usage is TRBV19 and J usage is TRBJ2-3; TRBD2 matches 8 bases. After removal of 4 bases from V and 4 bases from J, the junction contained 5 bases not matched to a gene. The CDR3 totals 14 residues. Germline loops: CDR1 FNHDT, CDR2 SITEND (reference sequence). Incomplete CDR3 DNA: TGTGCCAGCAGTCAAGGACTGGGTTCAGAA. It is translated as CASSQGLGSE. The whole CDR3 sequence reads CASSQGLGSETLYF.

To note about this clone: The germline and genes are mouse ones. From the germline J gene comes the end of the CDR3, since the read stops 4 residues before it. J is TRBJ2-7 and V is TRBV29, with TRBD1 as a possible D gene (6 bases). Germline CDR1 is MSHET and CDR2 is SYDVDS. CDR3 length: 12 amino acids. CDR3 DNA, as far as it was read: TGTGCTAGCAGTTTACCAGGGGAT. Translating gives CASSLPGD. The whole CDR3 protein is CASSLPGDEQYF.

On this clone itself: The listed genes are named as in mouse. The missing CDR3 end, 4 residues past where the read stops, is filled in from the germline J gene. This sequence joins TRBV13-2 and TRBJ2-1, with D perhaps TRBD1 (6 bases). The V and J ends lost 1 base and 4 bases respectively, with 9 bases between them. This CDR3 comprises 14 residues. Germline V gives CDR1 NNHNN, CDR2 SYGAGS (reference sequence). The covered CDR3 bases are TGTGCCAGCGGTGATACGACAGGATATGCT. Its translation is CASGDTTGYA. The whole CDR3 protein reads CASGDTTGYAEQFF.

This clone was observed many times. The genes and germline here are from mouse. The sequenced fragment ends 4 residues before the CDR3 boundary, so the rest is inferred from the germline J gene. The rearrangement joins TRBV17 to TRBJ2-7, with D possibly matching TRBD1 (5 bases). Germline assignment: CDR1 MNHDT and CDR2 YYDKIL. This CDR3 region has 12 residues. The part of the CDR3 DNA that was read is TGTGCTAGCAGTCGACAGAAGTAT. Translation gives CASSRQKY. The complete CDR3 sequence is CASSRQKYEQYF. The variable domain in full, completed from reference TRBV17 and TRBJ2-7, reads DTTVKQNPRYKLARVGKPVNLICSQTMNHDTMYWYQKKPNQAPKLLLFYYDKILNREADTFEKFQSSRPNNSFCSLYIGSAGLEYSAMYLCASSRQKYEQYFGPGTRLTVL.